Listed here are 13 T cell receptor beta chains from one sample, sequenced in a study of T cells after yellow fever vaccination (dated 2019 in TCRdb). Library preparation was by 5' RACE. The sequencer listed for this sample is Illumina HiSeq 2500. TCRdb itself trimmed the public reads at Q25 with fastp, ran MiXCR and retained productive beta chains. For every CDR3 protein sequence, its rows merge into one entry that carries the most common genes and DNA. The sample table contains around 180,000 distinct CDR3 sequences; only one count was recorded for approximately 6.2% of them. The ten largest clones capture less than 3% of the sample. The treatment or condition label, as the study defines it: live attenuated yellow fever vaccine strain. Sequencing used CD4+ T cells sorted from PBMCs, obtained on the day of the first yellow fever vaccination. These receptors came from a man aged 18 to 35 who received the YFV17D yellow fever vaccine.

This clonotype was counted between two and nine times. V and J are TRBV7-2 and TRBJ1-6; D not certain. Trimming left V 4 bases short and J 6 bases short, with 13 bases between. The CDR3 contains 15 residues. Germline assignment: CDR1 SGHTA and CDR2 FQGNSA. The CDR3 loop reads CASSSLGVGNSPLHF. In DNA, the CDR3 is TGTGCCAGCAGCTCCCTCGGGGTCGGTAATTCACCCCTCCACTTT. The variable domain in full, completed from reference TRBV7-2 and TRBJ1-6, reads GAGVSQSPSNKVTEKGKDVELRCDPISGHTALYWYRQSLGQGLEFLIYFQGNSAPDKSGLPSDRFSAERTGGSVSTLTIQRTQQEDSAVYLCASSSLGVGNSPLHFGNGTRLTVT.

This clonotype appeared many times. CDR3 protein: CASSHVPTVSRDTGELFF. The CDR3 DNA reads as TGCGCCAGCAGCCATGTCCCTACGGTTTCAAGGGACACCGGGGAGCTGTTTTTT. The chain joins TRBV4-3 to TRBJ2-2; D not resolved. V dropped 3 bases and J dropped 3 bases, with 20 bases sitting between them. Germline V gives CDR1 LGHNA, CDR2 YSLEER. This CDR3 has 18 residues.

This clonotype has only a few counts. The gene calls are TRBV11-2 and TRBJ2-1, with D tentatively TRBD1 or TRBD2 (6 bases each). The ends were cut back, 4 bases at V and 5 bases at J, with 12 bases in the middle. CDR3 length: 14 amino acids. Germline V lookup: CDR1 SGHAT, CDR2 FQNNGV. The CDR3 spells CASSYGGLNNEQFF. The CDR3 nucleotides are TGTGCCAGCAGCTATGGGGGGCTCAACAATGAGCAGTTCTTC.

This clonotype was seen many times. The chain is built from TRBV28 and TRBJ1-5; 7 bases fit TRBD1. V shed 6 bases and J 4 bases; nucleotides not matched to a gene: 12. The CDR3 extends over 16 amino acids. Germline CDR1 MDHEN, CDR2 SYDVKM. CDR3 DNA: TGTGCCAGCAGGATATTCCGGGACAGCTCTAATCAGCCCCAGCATTTT. It is translated as CASRIFRDSSNQPQHF.

This clonotype was recorded many times. The chain links TRBV5-1 to TRBJ2-1, with 7 bases lining up with TRBD2. The CDR3 sequence is 15 residues long. With V trimmed by 4 bases and J by 7 bases, 11 bases remained unmatched. The germline gives CDR1 SGHRS, CDR2 YFSETQ. The CDR3 DNA reads as TGCGCCAGCAGCGGAGCGGGAAATCTATATAATGAGCAGTTCTTC. This encodes CASSGAGNLYNEQFF.

This clonotype was recorded many times. The V and J genes are TRBV5-6 and TRBJ1-1; the D gene is possibly TRBD1 (5 bases). CDR3 size: 13 residues. Trimming took 4 bases from V and 3 from J, leaving 10 bases between them. The germline V gene has CDR1 SGHDT and CDR2 YYEEEE. The DNA for the CDR3 is TGTGCCAGCAGCGTGGACATTGACACTGAAGCTTTCTTT. This gives the protein CASSVDIDTEAFF.

This clonotype has ten or more counts. The rearrangement joins TRBV7-2 to TRBJ2-5, with 8 bases that match TRBD2. The junction had 6 bases not matched to a gene; V was cut back by 7 bases and J by 5 bases. Germline CDR1 and CDR2: SGHTA and FQGNSA. The CDR3 loop spans 13 amino acids. CDR3 coding DNA: TGTGCCAGCAAAGCGGGGGTGGGCGAGACCCAGTACTTC. Protein sequence: CASKAGVGETQYF.

This clonotype occurred many times. The CDR3 here is CASSPRLEGTQYF. The CDR3 DNA reads TGCGCCAGCAGCCCCCGACTAGAGGGGACCCAGTACTTC. The V and J genes are TRBV5-1 and TRBJ2-5; D is perhaps TRBD2 (6 bases). Germline CDR1 reads SGHRS; CDR2 reads YFSETQ. The CDR3 contains 13 residues. V dropped 4 bases and J dropped 7 bases, with 14 bases sitting between them.

This clonotype was counted a few times. The genes are TRBV28 and TRBJ2-1, with 12 bases aligning to TRBD2. CDR3 length equals 15 residues. Trimming at V came to 7 bases and at J to 6 bases, leaving 7 bases not matched to a gene. From germline, CDR1 is MDHEN and CDR2 SYDVKM. The CDR3 reads CASNLAGGAPNEQFF. Here the CDR3 DNA reads TGTGCCAGCAACCTAGCGGGGGGGGCCCCCAATGAGCAGTTCTTC.

This clonotype showed up many times. V and J are TRBV7-3 and TRBJ2-5; D uncertain. The CDR3 runs to 16 residues. Trimming pared 1 base from V and 0 bases from J, leaving 12 bases between. The germline V gene has CDR1 SGHTA and CDR2 FQGTGA. The CDR3 region has the DNA TGTGCCAGCAGCTTAAATGGTAACATTTACCAAGAGACCCAGTACTTC. Its protein product is CASSLNGNIYQETQYF.

This clonotype was detected many times. V gene TRBV7-2 combines with J gene TRBJ2-3; possibly TRBD1 for D (6 bases). CDR3 length equals 13 residues. Germline V lookup: CDR1 SGHTA, CDR2 FQGNSA. Trimming shortened V by 4 bases and J by 3 bases, and 8 bases separated the two germline ends. The CDR3 spells CASSSGQTDTQYF. The CDR3 nucleotides read TGTGCCAGCAGCTCCGGACAGACAGATACGCAGTATTTT.

This clonotype showed up just a few times. The J gene is TRBJ2-7, the V gene TRBV2, with 9 positions matching TRBD2. The CDR3 consists of 14 residues. The germline CDR1 and CDR2 sequences are SNHLY and FYNNEI. V gave up 6 bases and J gave up 2 bases; unmatched junction bases: 5. The CDR3: CASRGTSSAYEQYV. The CDR3 coding sequence is TGTGCCAGCAGGGGGACTAGCTCAGCCTACGAGCAGTACGTC.

There are a few counts of this clonotype. This chain links TRBV7-2 with TRBJ2-2, with TRBD2 as a possible D gene (5 bases). This CDR3 has 13 residues. Germline V gene data show CDR1 as SGHTA and CDR2 as FQGNSA. Trimming stripped 1 base from V and 13 bases from J, with 13 bases between. The CDR3 is CASSLVARTALFF. The CDR3, as DNA: TGTGCCAGCAGCTTAGTAGCGAGGACGGCGCTGTTTTTT.